Sequencing of this TCR beta chain was carried out in a study of neoadjuvant anti-PD-1 for oral cavity cancer. Germline CDR1 is MNHEY and CDR2 is SVGAGI. Trimming removed 2 bases from V and 3 bases from J, with 7 bases in between. The length of the CDR3 is 13 residues. Clones were read by immunoSEQ multiplex PCR, and TCRdb kept only the in-frame ones, dropping some. This sample has fewer than 20,000 clones; around two thirds occur once, and the top ten carry roughly 2.6%. This specimen was PBMCs, taken before nivolumab (anti-PD-1) treatment. The chain has TRBV6-5 and TRBJ1-2, with D maybe TRBD1 (5 bases). The receptor's source is a person aged 35-79 years with oral cavity squamous cell carcinoma. This CDR3 is CASSYGGDYGYTF. CDR3 coding DNA: TGTGCCAGCAGTTACGGGGGAGACTATGGCTACACCTTC.